Listed here is a single T cell receptor (beta chain). Only a few counts were recorded for this clone. Its recognized antigen is unknown. The sample holds no much larger clone one base away, and base qualities are not on file. The cohort consisted of 650 to 850 healthy bone marrow donors. At the time of sampling, all cohort members were nominally healthy, though unrecorded immune exposures were likely present. The donor was CMV seropositive and was included in the group of about 290 seropositive cohort members. A peripheral blood sample was collected from each donor, and TCR beta sequencing was performed on peripheral blood mononuclear cells. Genomic DNA was extracted from the blood cell samples with the Qiagen DNeasy Blood Extraction Kit. Library preparation used the immunoSEQ multiplex PCR assay. For the multiplex PCR, a mixture combining 60 forward primers for TCR Vbeta segments and 13 reverse primers for TCR Jbeta segments was used. The CDR3 region of rearranged TCR beta genes was amplified from genomic DNA with a multiplex PCR assay. The Illumina HiSeq System was used to sequence the amplified TCR beta libraries as 87-base-pair reads. The authors processed their data as follows. A later analysis tallied 75 million to 95 million unique TCR beta chains across the 640 or so repertoires, and about 10 million of those chains were shared by two or more donors. To remove PCR and sequencing errors, raw reads were error-corrected and collapsed into unique sequences using a nearest-neighbor algorithm that merged closely related sequences. To assign V, D and J gene segments, CDR3 sequences were aligned to IMGT reference sequences. For a sequence to be retained, at least a six-nucleotide match to both a V gene segment and a J gene segment was required. A rearrangement counted as productive if the CDR3 had no stop codons and remained in frame with V and J, and every other rearrangement counted as non-productive. CDR3 was defined according to IMGT convention as the region running from the second conserved V-encoded cysteine to the conserved J-encoded phenylalanine. The earlier analysis of about 640 of the donors excluded any sequence lacking an unambiguous match to a single V gene segment. An earlier analysis of 500 to 600 of the donors classified V segments as functional when productive rearrangements were above 56.7% and as segregating when the standard deviation between donors was above 5%. A statistical classification framework was developed to diagnose cytomegalovirus status using the catalog of TCR beta chain sequences. In a later analysis, V and J genes were assigned by comparing TCR nucleotide sequences against IMGT/GENE-DB human TR gene sequences. In a later analysis, CDR3 sequences and most-parsimonious VDJ recombination scenarios were assigned using the TCRdist pipeline. In a later analysis, each TCR beta chain was defined by its CDR3 amino acid sequence together with its V-gene family, and reads without a unique V-gene family were excluded. A later analysis removed nearly 600 highly shared, low-generation-probability nucleotide sequences to deal with suspected cross-contamination and a sequencing artifact. In a later analysis, a clonal expansion index was calculated for each public chain from normalized within-repertoire ranks of inferred template counts. Generation probabilities in a later analysis came from a VDJ recombination model fitted to out-of-frame rearrangements, and those results were checked against IGoR. In a later analysis, hypergeometric tests were used to score TCR-TCR, TCR-HLA and TCR-CMV co-occurrence, with a repertoire-size bias correction applied to TCR pairs. In a later analysis, false discovery rates were estimated by permuting HLA or CMV assignments 20 times. In a later analysis, co-occurring TCRs were grouped using DBSCAN, and TCRdist sequence similarity was added for clustering within HLA-allele-positive subsets. Co-occurrence clustering excluded repertoires with fewer than 30,000 or more than 120,000 public chains, plus five with anomalous nucleotide sharing. TCRdb mirrors the immuneACCESS table, restricted to in-frame sequences. Some clones are absent from its copies; in checked studies, under half trace to an unresolved V gene, and the reason for the others is unknown. V, J and clone size are those of that table, while D and trimming were read from the DNA. Counted in this sample were some 100,000 clones; around three quarters of them appeared once. The top ten hold approximately 3.7% of the sample.

These data belong to a study of cytomegalovirus exposure and HLA in healthy donors (dated by TCRdb to about 2017). About the full investigation: In an earlier analysis of some 610 of the donors, around 290 Gb of sequence data and 90 million to 120 million unique TCR beta sequences from roughly 200 million T cells were reported. Of the 350 to 400 genotyped donors, about 80% fell in the genetic ancestry cluster associated with self-reported Caucasian donors. A separate validation cohort of roughly 110 different subjects was used in addition to the approximately 610-subject first cohort. Donor age, sex, ethnicity and CMV serostatus were compiled alongside the repertoire data. The study aimed to test whether signatures of past pathogen exposure could be identified by cataloging public T cell receptors. Four or five DR-DQ haplotypes were handled as single units for association and clustering, since linkage in the cohort was strong. To decide whether each TCR beta V gene segment behaved as functional or pseudogenic, an earlier analysis of approximately 600 of the donors relied on high-throughput TCR beta sequencing. Class I and class II HLA loci were covered by the typing at four-digit resolution. About 300 gigabases of sequencing data and about 92 million unique TCR sequences made up an early release that covered around 640 HLA-typed donors. To predict cytomegalovirus infection status, the study combined high-throughput TCR immunosequencing, statistical association of individual TCRs with disease status, and machine learning. The number of typed donors differed by locus: roughly 629-630 for A, B, C, DRB1 and DQB1; roughly 510 for DQA1; 600 to 610 for DPA1; and about 450 for DPB1. Rather than drawing on any new phenotypic data, the later analysis identified candidate immune exposures from TCR beta sequences and the way those sequences occurred across donors. A later analysis re-analyzed previously published TCR beta repertoires from roughly 630 donors and added high-resolution HLA genotyping to study TCR occurrence patterns. Genome-wide SNP genotypes for about 55% of the roughly 670 donors were used in a later genetic analysis, which treated that subset as a discovery cohort. Every repertoire in the discovery cohort had been generated on one and the same sequencing platform. The study used immunosequencing to profile the T cell repertoires of 666 subjects and linked those repertoires to cytomegalovirus serostatus. Across 300 to 400 genotyped donors of the cohort, an average of roughly 250,000 unique TCR beta nucleotide sequences per donor were sequenced, and about a sixth of those sequences were non-productive.

What the work shows at the level of the full study, not this receptor alone: In a later analysis, several top co-occurrence clusters were reported to appear linked to parvovirus B19, influenza, CMV and Epstein-Barr virus. In a later analysis, most CMV-associated TCR beta chains were found to appear HLA-restricted, with HLA associations seemingly driven largely by CMV exposure. The cohort was sequenced for TCR beta chains only, and without alpha or paired-chain data the features that could be detected were limited. A cluster of highly shared sequence variants was judged likely to be a technical artifact of the sequencing pipeline. In a later analysis, around 17,000 TCR beta sequences were associated with specific HLA alleles at a false discovery rate of 0.05. In the study, approximately 160 TCR beta chains were listed as associated with cytomegalovirus. According to a later genetic analysis, donors in an Asian-associated ancestry cluster had fewer N-insertions in productive TCRs than the approximately 690-donor mean. In a later analysis, TCR association rates were found to vary across HLA loci, with the most associated TCRs seen for DRB1 alleles and the fewest for HLA-C alleles. A later analysis found that HLA-associated TCR beta chains were more clonally expanded and had lower generation probabilities than equally common non-associated chains. Because HLA typing was unavailable for some donors at each locus, only the typed subset was used in association tests. A further reported finding was that TCR beta sequences accurately predicted the HLA-A and HLA-B alleles for most subjects in the first cohort. The authors suggested that the approach could potentially be generalized to other disease states and immunological phenotypes. Seventeen rarely observed V segments, including chromosome 9 orphons, were excluded from the earlier analysis of some 590 of the donors because counts were too low. When HLA alleles, especially DR and DQ, strongly co-occurred, attributing TCR associations to individual alleles was difficult. Sequencing depth was assumed to be roughly uniform across donors in the presence/absence analyses, though that assumption may not hold. Correlated functional status among segregating V segments might be attributable to linkage disequilibrium, but an unknown experimental factor could not be ruled out. The only immune exposure information available for the cohort was CMV serostatus. A later genetic analysis associated a missense DCLRE1C variant with V-gene and J-gene trimming of TCR beta chains, and an independent cohort replicated the association. Most TCR sequences were seen in very few donors, while some public TCRs were found in many individuals. The 87-base-pair reads could not distinguish some IMGT-functional V segments, including TRBV6-2 and TRBV6-3, so those segments were excluded. The classifier was reported to diagnose cytomegalovirus status with high specificity and sensitivity in both the original and validation cohorts. In an earlier analysis of about 600 of the donors, most TCR beta V segments appeared in productive rearrangements about 90% or about 30% of the time, broadly matching IMGT annotations. Three of the identified cytomegalovirus-associated TCR beta chains were confirmed in vitro to be specific for cytomegalovirus antigens.

The germline V gene gives CDR1 as SGHRS and CDR2 as YFSETQ. V and J lose 2 bases and 1 base, and a span of 12 bases separates them. CDR3 length: 16 amino acids, cysteine to phenylalanine. Kept here is only the CDR3 DNA, which spans 48 bases and is read in frame from base 1. Recombination connected TRBV5-1 to TRBJ2-2, with an unclear D gene assignment. The sequence derives from a female donor in good health and CMV-seropositive. Specimen: PBMCs. The sequenced DNA: TGCGCCAGCAGCTTTACCGGGTCCCGGAACACCGGGGAGCTGTTTTTT. Translated, it reads CASSFTGSRNTGELFF.